This T cell receptor (beta chain) was profiled in a study of CD8 T cells in ankylosing spondylitis. This clonotype was picked up many times. Antigen unknown. Germline V gene data show CDR1 as SGHRS and CDR2 as YFSETQ. This CDR3 is built from 15 residues. With 1 base removed from V and 5 bases from J, the gap between germline ends came to 16 bases. Each CDR3 protein gets one entry after TCRdb re-called the 5' RACE reads with MiXCR. Counted here are under 150,000 distinct CDR3 sequences, about 15% occurring once; the ten biggest clones make up approximately 30%. Study-wide results and limits: Among TCR beta sequences, a motif of several highly homologous variants appeared characteristic of ankylosing spondylitis blood.

The TCR was taken from a male donor with ankylosing spondylitis. The sequenced sample consisted of blood, either unsorted or a sorted T cell fraction (not recorded which). V is TRBV5-1 and J is TRBJ2-7; D is unresolved. Here the CDR3 reads CASSLRLGRENEQYF. The CDR3 nucleotides read TGCGCCAGCAGCTTGAGACTGGGAAGAGAAAACGAGCAGTACTTC.